This entry is about one TCR beta chain. Its antigen is currently unknown. The CDR3 length is 16 residues. The sample belongs to a study of OX40 agonist ivuxolimab in advanced cancers. Whole-study results and caveats: The study observed clonal expansion of CD4+ and CD8+ blood T cells by week 6 at 0.1 to 3.0 mg/kg.

Sequencing used immunoSEQ multiplex PCR; TCRdb keeps in-frame clones, though not all of them. In the table there are tens of thousands of clones, 80% to 95% of which are singletons. The chain combines TRBV21-1 with TRBJ2-1; the table assigns TRBD1, which was not confirmed against the DNA. TRBV21-1 is given as a pseudogene. The material sequenced was CD4+ or CD8+ T cells sorted from blood, taken in a trial of the OX40 agonist ivuxolimab. The receptor was isolated from an adult with an advanced solid tumor such as melanoma, head and neck, liver or kidney cancer. The CDR3 coding sequence is TGTGCCAGCAGCAAAGTCTCCAGGGGGCCTTACAATGAGCAGTTCTTC. It encodes CASSKVSRGPYNEQFF.